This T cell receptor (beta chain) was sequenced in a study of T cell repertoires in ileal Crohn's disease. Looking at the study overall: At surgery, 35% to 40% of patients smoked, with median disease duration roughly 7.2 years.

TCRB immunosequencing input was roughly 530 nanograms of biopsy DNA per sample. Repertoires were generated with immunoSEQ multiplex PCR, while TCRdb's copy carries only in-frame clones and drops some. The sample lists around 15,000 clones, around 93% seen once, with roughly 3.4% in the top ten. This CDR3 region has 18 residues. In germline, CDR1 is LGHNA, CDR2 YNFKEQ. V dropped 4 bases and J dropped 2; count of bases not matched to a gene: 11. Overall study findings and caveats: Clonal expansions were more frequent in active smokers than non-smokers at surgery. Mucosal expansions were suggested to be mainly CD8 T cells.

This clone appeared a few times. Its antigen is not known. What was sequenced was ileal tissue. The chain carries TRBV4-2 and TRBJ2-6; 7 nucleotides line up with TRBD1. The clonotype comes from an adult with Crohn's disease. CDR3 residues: CASSRRQGTLTGANVLTF. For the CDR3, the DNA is TGTGCCAGCAGCCGTCGACAGGGTACGCTTACTGGGGCCAACGTCCTGACTTTC.